A single sample is the source of the 7 T cell receptor beta chains below, sequenced in a study of T cell responses to AZD1222 COVID-19 vaccine. The repertoire was sequenced with immunoSEQ multiplex PCR; TCRdb's copy has only in-frame clones and lacks some. The sample records about 120,000 clones, roughly 88% being singletons. Source: peripheral blood, taken 28 days after the second AZD1222 dose. The receptor source for this set is an adult who received the AZD1222 COVID-19 vaccine.

This clone came up a few times. The chain recombines TRBV29-1 with TRBJ2-1, with D perhaps being TRBD1 or TRBD2 (5 bases each). Between the trimmed V and J ends, which lost 1 base and 8 bases, there was a span of 18 bases. Looked up from germline, CDR1 is SQVTM and CDR2 is ANQGSEA. This CDR3 has 15 residues. CDR3 nucleotides: TGCAGCGTTGAAGGAGGGGCAGGGATAGGAGATGAGCAGTTCTTC. Protein sequence: CSVEGGAGIGDEQFF.

The chain joins TRBV5-5 to TRBJ2-7; D not resolved. Germline CDR1 reads SGHKS; CDR2 reads YYEKEE (reference sequence). V shed 0 bases and J shed 2 bases, with 9 bases lying between them. The CDR3 spans 14 residues. CDR3 sequence: CASSLAAGAYEQYF. CDR3 nucleotide sequence: TGTGCCAGCAGCTTGGCCGCAGGCGCCTACGAGCAGTACTTC.

The chain employs TRBV6-2 or TRBV6-3 and TRBJ2-3; a weak D match, TRBD1 (6 bases). The CDR3 is 17 amino acids. CDR1 and CDR2 (germline): MNHEY, SVGEGT. The V and J ends lost 2 bases and 3 bases respectively, with 18 bases between them. The CDR3 region is CASSYGGTRGLTDTQYF. CDR3 sequence (DNA): TGTGCCAGCAGTTACGGGGGAACCAGGGGTCTGACAGATACGCAGTATTTT.

The rearrangement links TRBV3-1 (or the pseudogene TRBV3-2) to TRBJ1-1; D possibly corresponds to TRBD1 (6 bases). The CDR3 consists of 14 residues. The V and J ends lost 2 bases and 6 bases respectively, with 13 bases between them. In germline, CDR1 is LGHDT, CDR2 YNNKEL (reference sequence). The DNA of the CDR3 is TGTGCCAGCAGCCAACCTGACAGGTCCCCTGAAGCTTTCTTT. This translates into CASSQPDRSPEAFF.

DNA of the CDR3: TGTGCCAGCAGTTACTCGTGGACCCCTCCGAACTATGGCTACACCTTC. It codes for CASSYSWTPPNYGYTF. This chain uses TRBV6-5 with TRBJ1-2; D unclear. With 0 bases removed from V and 2 bases from J, the gap between germline ends came to 13 bases. CDR3 length: 16 amino acids. In germline, CDR1 is MNHEY, CDR2 SVGAGI.

Written as DNA, the CDR3 is TGCGCCAGCAGCTTGTTCCCGGACAGGGCAGAGACTGAAGCTTTCTTT. As protein: CASSLFPDRAETEAFF. The chain carries TRBV5-1 and TRBJ1-1; TRBD1 agrees at 8 bases. This CDR3 has 16 residues. Germline trimming cut 1 base from V and 5 bases from J; bases unmatched to any gene: 10. Germline V gene sequence: CDR1 SGHRS, CDR2 YFSETQ.

This chain connects TRBV9 to TRBJ2-7; either TRBD1 or TRBD2 may supply D (6 bases each). This CDR3 contains 15 residues. From germline, CDR1 is SGDLS and CDR2 YYNGEE. V lost 5 bases to trimming and J lost 2 bases, with 17 bases between them. The CDR3 reads CASSRGAGDTYEQYF. The CDR3 coding sequence is TGTGCCAGCAGTAGGGGGGCAGGGGACACCTACGAGCAGTACTTC.